The next 10 T cell receptor beta chains were all read from a single sample in a study of blood T cell repertoires in COVID-19. Only in-frame clones appear in the TCRdb table, and some are missing; sequencing was by immunoSEQ multiplex PCR. The sample records roughly 320,000 clones, 90% being singletons. Sequenced input: PBMCs or T cells enriched from blood (not recorded which). The source is a woman between 25 and 40 years old who had been exposed to COVID-19.

The chain has TRBV11-3 and TRBJ1-3; D not resolved. The V gene lost 5 bases and the J gene lost 3 bases, with 5 bases spanning the gap. Germline V gene lookup returns CDR1 SGHNT and CDR2 YENEEA. This CDR3 has 12 residues. CDR3 bases: TGTGCCAGCAGCCCTATTGGAAACACCATATATTTT. Protein product: CASSPIGNTIYF.

The sample holds one count of this clone. This sequence joins TRBV4-1 and TRBJ1-2; 7 nucleotides line up with TRBD1. The V and J ends lost 2 bases and 1 base, in that order; junction bases with no gene match: 13. CDR3 length equals 18 residues. CDR1 and CDR2 (germline): MGHRA, YSYEKL. The DNA for the CDR3 is TGCGCCAGCAGCCAACGACAGGCAGGGGGTTACTATAACTATGGCTACACCTTC. This translates into CASSQRQAGGYYNYGYTF.

The sample holds a few counts of this clone. This rearrangement joins TRBV18 to TRBJ2-7; 8 nucleotides line up with TRBD2. This CDR3 has 13 amino acids. V shed 3 bases and J 4 bases; nucleotides not matched to a gene: 2. From germline, CDR1 is KGHSH and CDR2 LQKENI. The CDR3 region is CASSPSGGYEQYF. CDR3 in DNA: TGTGCCAGCTCACCCAGCGGGGGATACGAGCAGTACTTC.

The rearrangement links TRBV6-5 to TRBJ1-1, with 10 bases identical to TRBD1. From germline, CDR1 is MNHEY and CDR2 SVGAGI. V was clipped by 2 bases and J by 4 bases; unmatched bases: 4. This CDR3 is 15 amino acids long. The CDR3 sequence: CASSYDGTGATEAFF. The CDR3 DNA reads as TGTGCCAGCAGTTACGACGGGACAGGGGCCACTGAAGCTTTCTTT.

CDR3 region: CASRWSGTEAFF. CDR3 in DNA: TGTGCCAGCCGGTGGTCGGGCACTGAAGCTTTCTTT. The chain is built from TRBV6-6 and TRBJ1-1; D is undetermined. The CDR3 has 12 residues. CDR1 is MNHNY and CDR2 is SVGAGI in the germline V gene (reference sequence). V gave up 8 bases and J gave up 4 bases, with 11 bases separating them.

J is TRBJ1-2 and V is TRBV6-2 or TRBV6-3; the D is unclear. CDR3 length: 16 residues. Trimming removed 2 bases from V and 4 bases from J, with 17 bases in between. Looked up from germline, CDR1 is MNHEY and CDR2 is SVGEGT. This CDR3 is CASSYRDRGIPYGYTF. The CDR3 bases are TGTGCCAGCAGTTACAGAGACCGCGGGATCCCCTATGGCTACACCTTC.

The V and J genes are TRBV9 and TRBJ2-5, with TRBD2 identical over 10 bases. Unmatched junction bases numbered 7, after V lost 1 base and J lost 4 bases. CDR3 size: 16 residues. The V gene's germline CDR1 is SGDLS and CDR2 YYNGEE. The CDR3 nucleotides are TGTGCCAGCAGCGTATGGGGAGCGGGGGGGCCAGAGACCCAGTACTTC. Protein: CASSVWGAGGPETQYF.

V is TRBV5-1 and J is TRBJ2-3, with TRBD1 matching over 11 bases. J lost 3 bases, V lost 4 bases, and 7 bases had no gene match. The CDR3 has 16 residues. Germline V gene sequence: CDR1 SGHRS, CDR2 YFSETQ. In DNA form, the CDR3 reads TGCGCCAGCAGCCTCGGGACAGGGGGAGGAACAGATACGCAGTATTTT. This gives the protein CASSLGTGGGTDTQYF.

The chain has TRBV7-2 and TRBJ2-7; 14 nucleotides agree with TRBD2. Germline V gene data show CDR1 as SGHTA and CDR2 as FQGNSA. The CDR3 is 15 residues long. The trim removed 4 bases at V and 7 bases at J, leaving 6 bases unmatched. The CDR3 loop is CASSWTSGGLSEQYF. CDR3 in DNA: TGTGCCAGCAGCTGGACTAGCGGGGGGCTCTCGGAGCAGTACTTC.

This clone has just a few counts. The gene calls are TRBV7-9 and TRBJ1-6, with D possibly being TRBD1 (6 bases). Germline CDR1 SEHNR, CDR2 FQNEAQ (reference sequence). The CDR3 has 15 residues. Deletions cut 3 bases from V and 6 bases from J, with 12 bases between. The CDR3: CASSFSGHRNSPLHF. The CDR3 DNA sequence: TGTGCCAGCAGCTTTTCGGGACACCGTAATTCACCCCTCCACTTT.